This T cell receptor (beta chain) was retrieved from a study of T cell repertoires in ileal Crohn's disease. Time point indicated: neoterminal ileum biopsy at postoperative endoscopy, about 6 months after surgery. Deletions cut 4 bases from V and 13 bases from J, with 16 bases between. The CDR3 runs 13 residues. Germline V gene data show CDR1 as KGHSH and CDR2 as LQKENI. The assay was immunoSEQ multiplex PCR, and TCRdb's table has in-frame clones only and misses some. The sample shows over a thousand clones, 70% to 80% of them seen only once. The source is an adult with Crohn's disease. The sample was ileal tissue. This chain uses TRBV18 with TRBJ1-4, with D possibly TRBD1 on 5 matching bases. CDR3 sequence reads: CASSLAGSDRLFF. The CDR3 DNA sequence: TGTGCCAGCTCACTTGCAGGGTCTGATCGACTGTTTTTT.